This is a list of T cell receptor beta chains from one sample in a study of identical twins. TCRdb recomputed calls from the 5' RACE reads with MiXCR, one row per CDR3 protein. Of 240,000 or so distinct CDR3 sequences in the sample, 5.5% to 7% were seen once. This same sample was also part of a study on yellow fever vaccine responses in identical twins.

The sample was memory (CD45RO+) T cells sorted from blood. These receptor sequences come from a woman aged 18 to 35 in good health. Each CDR3 is given with its conserved first and last residue. A D gene is named only where the DNA matches it firmly. Not all rows give a size; the values are once, few, many and, for expanded clones, a class.

v_gene	j_gene	abundance	d_gene	CDR3aa	CDR3nt
TRBV3-1	TRBJ2-1	once	TRBD2	CASCQTSGRAGSYNEQFF	TGTGCCAGCTGCCAGACTAGCGGGAGGGCCGGCTCCTACAATGAGCAGTTCTTC
TRBV24-1	TRBJ2-1	many	TRBD1	CATSDPTGSSYNEQFF	TGTGCCACCAGTGACCCGACAGGGAGCTCCTACAATGAGCAGTTCTTC
TRBV28	TRBJ2-1	.	.	CASSSLSFRRVQHEQFF	TGTGCCAGCAGTTCATTATCATTTAGGCGGGTTCAACATGAGCAGTTCTTC
TRBV7-3	TRBJ2-2	.	TRBD1	CASSSQGAIGELFF	TGTGCCAGCAGTTCCCAGGGGGCTATCGGGGAGCTGTTTTTT
TRBV29-1	TRBJ1-6	few	TRBD1	CSVPGQRNSPLHF	TGCAGCGTACCGGGACAGAGAAATTCACCCCTCCACTTT
TRBV27	TRBJ1-1	many	.	CASSAAFRSNTEAFF	TGTGCCAGCAGTGCAGCCTTCAGGTCGAACACTGAAGCTTTCTTT
TRBV28	TRBJ2-6	.	.	CASSLSSSSGANVLTF	TGTGCCAGCAGTTTATCTAGTAGCTCTGGGGCCAACGTCCTGACTTTC
TRBV29-1	TRBJ2-2	many	TRBD1	CSVTQGAWETGELFF	TGCAGCGTGACCCAGGGGGCATGGGAAACCGGGGAGCTGTTTTTT
TRBV7-3	TRBJ2-2	.	.	CASSLTSGVWTGELFF	TGTGCCAGCAGCTTAACGTCAGGGGTATGGACCGGGGAGCTGTTTTTT
TRBV5-1	TRBJ1-1	many	TRBD1	CASAQGGNTEAFF	TGCGCCAGCGCCCAGGGGGGGAACACTGAAGCTTTCTTT
TRBV25-1	TRBJ2-5	once	TRBD1	CANSDRRKETQYF	TGTGCCAACTCGGACAGGAGAAAAGAGACCCAGTACTTC
TRBV27	TRBJ2-1	.	TRBD1	CASRTGTGHYNEQFF	TGTGCCAGCAGAACCGGGACAGGGCATTACAATGAGCAGTTCTTC
TRBV20-1	TRBJ1-3	.	.	CSARVRGAPLSGNTIYF	TGCAGTGCTAGGGTCAGGGGAGCCCCCCTCTCTGGAAACACCATATATTTT